These 25 T cell receptor beta chains share one sample of origin, sequenced in a study of blood T cells in healthy people across ages. Then a second PCR, running roughly 7 to 11 cycles, was carried out with a sample-barcoded 5' primer and a J-beta primer mix. TCRdb re-analysed the 5' RACE reads in MiXCR, keeping a single row per CDR3 protein. The sample includes roughly 1,500,000 distinct CDR3 sequences, roughly 30% of them seen just once. Source material: blood. The source is a woman aged 25 to 45 in good health.

The chain recombines TRBV20-1 with TRBJ2-1, with 8 bases aligning to TRBD1. With V trimmed by 3 bases and J by 7 bases, 20 bases remained unmatched. The germline gives CDR1 DFQATT, CDR2 SNEGSKA (reference sequence). The CDR3 consists of 18 residues. CDR3 DNA: TGCAGTGCTAGGACAAGTCTGGGTCTGGACAGGGACGGAAATGAGCAGTTCTTC. Translating it yields CSARTSLGLDRDGNEQFF.

The rearrangement uses TRBV7-9 and TRBJ2-7, with D possibly being TRBD1 (6 bases). The CDR3 spans 14 residues. The V end was cut by 1 base, the J end by 5 bases, with 12 bases between. Germline CDR1 reads SEHNR; CDR2 reads FQNEAQ (reference sequence). The CDR3 nucleotides are TGTGCCAGCAGCTTAGTGGACAGCGCTAACGAGCAGTACTTC. This sequence encodes CASSLVDSANEQYF.

V and J are TRBV20-1 and TRBJ1-2, with 8 bases lining up with TRBD1. CDR1 and CDR2 (germline): DFQATT, SNEGSKA (reference sequence). The CDR3 extends over 14 amino acids. V shed 2 bases and J 12 bases; nucleotides not matched to a gene: 14. The CDR3 coding sequence is TGCAGTGCTAGACTATTGACAGGGGATTACGGCCACACCTTC. Its translation: CSARLLTGDYGHTF.

The chain couples TRBV6-1 to TRBJ2-1; 11 positions agree with TRBD2. After removal of 2 bases from V and 1 base from J, the junction contained 4 bases not matched to a gene. Germline loops: CDR1 MNHNS, CDR2 SASEGT. The CDR3 totals 17 residues. CDR3 in DNA: TGTGCCAGCAGTGAATTTGGACTAGCGGGTTCCTACAATGAGCAGTTCTTC. This translates into CASSEFGLAGSYNEQFF.

This clonotype was recorded a few times. The gene calls are TRBV5-1 and TRBJ1-5; 7 bases are shared with TRBD1. The V and J ends lost 4 bases and 2 bases, in that order; junction bases with no gene match: 6. CDR1 is SGHRS, CDR2 YFSETQ, per germline. The CDR3 runs to 15 residues. The CDR3, as DNA: TGCGCCAGCAGCCTAGGGACAGCCCGCAATCAGCCCCAGCATTTT. Protein: CASSLGTARNQPQHF. Combining the CDR3 with reference TRBV5-1 and TRBJ1-5 gives the whole variable domain KAGVTQTPRYLIKTRGQQVTLSCSPISGHRSVSWYQQTPGQGLQFLFEYFSETQRNKGNFPGRFSGRQFSNSRSEMNVSTLELGDSALYLCASSLGTARNQPQHFGDGTRLSIL.

This clonotype was counted a single time. The chain links TRBV5-1 to TRBJ2-5; the D is unclear. The J call is doubtful: the DNA matches TRBJ2-7 better. The CDR3 totals 14 residues. The germline gives CDR1 SGHRS, CDR2 YFSETQ. The CDR3 DNA is TGCGCCAGCAGCCGAGAGGATACGGTCGACGAGCAGTACTTC. Its protein is CASSREDTVDEQYF.

This clonotype was counted ten times or more. The chain uses TRBV6-4 and TRBJ1-4, with no clear D. V lost 6 bases to trimming and J lost 0 bases, with 11 bases between them. Germline CDR1 MRHNA, CDR2 SNTAGT. This CDR3 contains 15 residues. The CDR3 DNA reads TGTGCCAGCAGCGATTTCGCGGCAACTAATGAAAAACTGTTTTTT. Its translation: CASSDFAATNEKLFF.

The chain joins TRBV9 to TRBJ2-1; 7 bases match TRBD1. The CDR3 has 16 amino acids. J was trimmed by 5 bases and V by 0 bases; bases with no gene match: 8. Germline V gene data show CDR1 as SGDLS and CDR2 as YYNGEE. CDR3 amino acids: CASSVGLQGTHNEQFF. The CDR3 DNA reads TGTGCCAGCAGCGTAGGTCTACAGGGGACCCACAATGAGCAGTTCTTC.

This clonotype was counted a few times. The chain employs TRBV27 and TRBJ2-3; 11 bases match TRBD2. Germline CDR1 reads MNHEY; CDR2 reads SMNVEV (reference sequence). V gave up 7 bases and J gave up 0 bases; unmatched junction bases: 15. The length of the CDR3 is 19 residues. In DNA, the CDR3 is TGTGCCAGCACCAAATGGGGTAGCGGGAGGGAACCTAGCACAGATACGCAGTATTTT. Protein: CASTKWGSGREPSTDTQYF.

A few counts support this clonotype. This chain connects TRBV18 to TRBJ2-7; 7 bases are shared with TRBD2. Germline loops: CDR1 KGHSH, CDR2 LQKENI. Germline trimming cut 3 bases from V and 1 base from J; bases unmatched to any gene: 9. The CDR3 is made up of 16 amino acids. The CDR3 sequence is CASSPRGDFRSYEQYF. In DNA form, the CDR3 reads TGTGCCAGCTCACCTCGGGGGGACTTTCGTTCCTACGAGCAGTACTTC. Combining the CDR3 with reference TRBV18 and TRBJ2-7 gives the whole variable domain NAGVMQNPRHLVRRRGQEARLRCSPMKGHSHVYWYRQLPEEGLKFMVYLQKENIIDESGMPKERFSAEFPKEGPSILRIQQVVRGDSAAYFCASSPRGDFRSYEQYFGPGTRLTVT.

The genes are TRBV7-2 and TRBJ2-1; TRBD2 matches 8 bases. The CDR3 spans 16 residues. The germline CDR1 and CDR2 sequences are SGHTA and FQGNSA. J was trimmed by 7 bases and V by 5 bases; bases with no gene match: 13. The CDR3 DNA reads as TGTACCAGCAGCCCCCACTCTATTAGCGGGGCGAATGAGCAGTTCTTC. This gives the protein CTSSPHSISGANEQFF.

This sequence joins TRBV7-9 and TRBJ1-4, with 7 bases aligning to TRBD1. The CDR3 length is 15 residues. Germline-derived CDR1 and CDR2 are SEHNR and FQNEAQ (reference sequence). Trimming removed 1 base from V and 5 bases from J; junction bases left unmatched: 4. CDR3 amino acids: CASSLVGQENEKLFF. Written as DNA, the CDR3 is TGTGCCAGCAGCTTAGTTGGACAGGAGAATGAAAAACTGTTTTTT.

The chain is built from TRBV6-1 and TRBJ2-3; D not certain. Looked up from germline, CDR1 is MNHNS and CDR2 is SASEGT. The CDR3 spans 14 residues. V was shortened by 4 bases and J by 4 bases, with 12 bases between the two germline ends. The DNA of the CDR3 is TGTGCCAGCAGTGGAGGATCCCTGGCAGATACGCAGTATTTT. Its translation is CASSGGSLADTQYF.

Details on this clonotype: A much larger clone differs from this one at a single base, so this may be a read error. The gene calls are TRBV7-2 and TRBJ2-7; D is possibly TRBD1 or TRBD2 (6 bases each). CDR3 size: 13 residues. The V gene's germline CDR1 is SGHTA and CDR2 FQGNSA. The CDR3 sequence: CANSLGGGREQYF. CDR3 DNA sequence: TGTGCCAACAGCTTAGGTGGGGGGCGCGAGCAGTACTTC. Full variable domain (missing parts from reference TRBV7-2 and TRBJ2-7): GAGVSQSPSNKVTEKGKDVELRCDPISGHTALYWYRQSLGQGLEFLIYFQGNSAPDKSGLPSDRFSAERTGGSVSTLTIQRTQQEDSAVYLCANSLGGGREQYFGPGTRLTVT.

The chain recombines TRBV27 with TRBJ1-5; no definite D call. The CDR3 runs to 15 residues. Trimming left V 4 bases short and J 3 bases short, with 13 bases between. Germline-derived CDR1 and CDR2 are MNHEY and SMNVEV (reference sequence). CDR3 region: CASSSLSGANQPQHF. CDR3 DNA: TGTGCCAGCAGTTCCCTCTCTGGCGCCAATCAGCCCCAGCATTTT.

CDR3 sequence: CAWRSPRLRTDTQYF. The CDR3 DNA reads as TGTGCCTGGAGAAGTCCCCGACTTCGCACAGATACGCAGTATTTT. This sequence joins TRBV30 and TRBJ2-3; D call uncertain. This CDR3 comprises 15 residues. CDR1 and CDR2 from the germline V gene are GTSNPN and SVGIG (reference sequence). Trimming took 3 bases from V and 1 from J, leaving 14 bases between them.

The V call is TRBV7-8, the J call TRBJ2-1; D gene unclear. Trimming pared 1 base from V and 4 bases from J, leaving 11 bases between. Germline CDR1 SGHVS, CDR2 FQNEAQ. The CDR3 covers 15 residues. The CDR3 bases are TGTGCCAGCAGCTTAGATACCTCTAAGTACAATGAGCAGTTCTTC. Translation: CASSLDTSKYNEQFF.

The V call is TRBV20-1, the J call TRBJ2-3; D unclear. In germline, CDR1 is DFQATT, CDR2 SNEGSKA (reference sequence). The CDR3 loop spans 12 amino acids. V was shortened by 6 bases and J by 5 bases, with 12 bases between the two germline ends. The CDR3 DNA follows: TGCAGTGCCCCCCTAGGATTAGATACGCAGTATTTT. It specifies CSAPLGLDTQYF.

The chain joins TRBV6-6 to TRBJ2-7; D not certain. CDR3 length: 13 amino acids. From germline, CDR1 is MNHNY and CDR2 SVGAGI (reference sequence). Trimming removed 6 bases at V and 5 bases at J, with 14 bases between. CDR3 in amino acids: CASSLLKVHEQYF. CDR3 DNA sequence: TGTGCCAGCAGCCTACTCAAGGTCCACGAGCAGTACTTC.

The chain employs TRBV9 and TRBJ1-1; 7 bases map to TRBD1. CDR3 size: 14 residues. CDR1 is SGDLS, CDR2 YYNGEE, per germline. V gave up 0 bases and J gave up 6 bases; unmatched junction bases: 5. The CDR3 coding sequence is TGTGCCAGCAGCGTAGAAGGGGGCGTATCTGAAGCTTTCTTT. It specifies CASSVEGGVSEAFF.

This clonotype has ten or more counts. The chain couples TRBV9 to TRBJ2-3; TRBD2 is a possible D gene (6 bases). V was shortened by 0 bases and J by 6 bases, with 8 bases between the two germline ends. This CDR3 region has 13 residues. Germline assignment: CDR1 SGDLS and CDR2 YYNGEE. CDR3 nucleotide sequence: TGTGCCAGCAGCGTAGAGCGGGTCGATACGCAGTATTTT. Its translation: CASSVERVDTQYF.

V usage is TRBV12-3 or TRBV12-4 and J usage is TRBJ2-5; D remains ambiguous. The V and J ends lost 7 bases and 5 bases respectively, with 14 bases between them. This CDR3 comprises 13 residues. CDR3 region: CASTFSVEETQYF. As DNA, the CDR3 is TGTGCCAGCACTTTCTCCGTTGAGGAGACCCAGTACTTC.

In its sample, this clonotype was seen many times. V usage is TRBV4-1 and J usage is TRBJ2-7, with 7 bases that match TRBD1. There are 15 residues in the CDR3. With 1 base clipped from V and 5 bases from J, the junction kept 8 bases outside the gene matches. Per the germline V gene, CDR1 is MGHRA and CDR2 is YSYEKL. The CDR3 DNA reads TGCGCCAGCAGCCAAGGTCCGGACAGGTCCCACGAGCAGTACTTC. Amino acids: CASSQGPDRSHEQYF.

There are a few counts of this clonotype. The genes are TRBV24-1 and TRBJ2-5, with D perhaps TRBD2 (8 bases). Germline V gene sequence: CDR1 KGHDR, CDR2 SFDVKD. V lost 4 bases to trimming and J lost 2 bases, with 16 bases between them. This CDR3 is built from 16 residues. CDR3 in DNA: TGTGCCACCAGTGAATCGGGAGGGGGCCGGCAAGAGACCCAGTACTTC. It codes for CATSESGGGRQETQYF.

A few counts support this clonotype. V usage is TRBV27 and J usage is TRBJ2-3; D could derive from TRBD1 or TRBD2 (6 bases each). The germline V and J ends were trimmed by 5 bases and 2 bases, with 17 bases remaining between them. Germline CDR1 reads MNHEY; CDR2 reads SMNVEV (reference sequence). This CDR3 has 16 amino acids. This CDR3 is CASSRGGQGFTDTQYF. CDR3 nucleotide sequence: TGTGCCAGCAGTAGAGGGGGGCAGGGGTTCACAGATACGCAGTATTTT.